These 32 T cell receptor beta chains came from one sample sequenced in a study of CD8+CD57+ T cells in acquired aplastic anemia. Profiles of TCR beta VDJ and CDR3 were generated from a genomic DNA template. TCRdb reanalysed the reads using MiXCR and keeps one entry per CDR3 protein. This sample yields some 200,000 distinct CDR3 sequences, of which 61% are seen a single time; roughly 29% belongs to the top ten. The source material was sorted CD4+, CD8+, or CD8+CD57+ T cells (not recorded which) from PBMCs. The receptors shown here come from a human donor in good health.

The sample holds one count of this clonotype. The rearrangement uses TRBV20-1 and TRBJ1-6; the D gene is possibly TRBD1 (5 bases). CDR3 length: 17 residues. Germline assignment: CDR1 DFQATT and CDR2 SNEGSKA (reference sequence). V was pared by 1 base and J by 4 bases, with 17 bases between. CDR3 loop: CSARGPTVAPYNSPLHF. The CDR3 DNA is TGCAGTGCTAGAGGCCCGACAGTAGCTCCTTATAATTCACCCCTCCACTTT.

This clonotype was counted ten times or more. This sequence joins TRBV4-1 and TRBJ1-2; D ambiguous. The CDR3 totals 15 residues. Germline V gene data show CDR1 as MGHRA and CDR2 as YSYEKL. V gave up 1 base and J gave up 0 bases, with 9 bases separating them. The DNA for the CDR3 is TGCGCCAGCAGCCAAGGGCCGGGGACTAACTATGGCTACACCTTC. It translates to CASSQGPGTNYGYTF.

V gene TRBV29-1 combines with J gene TRBJ2-5, with 8 bases matching TRBD2. V lost 6 bases and J lost 5; bases outside the gene matches: 5. This CDR3 comprises 12 residues. Germline CDR1 is SQVTM and CDR2 is ANQGSEA. As DNA, the CDR3 is TGCAGCGTGTGGACGGGAGGGGAGACCCAGTACTTC. Amino acids: CSVWTGGETQYF.

This clonotype was recorded at least ten times. The V and J genes are TRBV19 and TRBJ1-2; D is unresolved. This CDR3 comprises 13 residues. Trimming pared 3 bases from V and 6 bases from J, leaving 11 bases between. In germline, CDR1 is LNHDA, CDR2 SQIVND (reference sequence). CDR3 DNA sequence: TGTGCCAGTAGTATCCTTCACACGGATGGCTACACCTTC. Translated: CASSILHTDGYTF.

Ten or more counts support this clonotype. The rearrangement links TRBV10-3 to TRBJ2-2, with no clear D. Trimming removed 8 bases at V and 4 bases at J, with 2 bases between. Germline loops: CDR1 ENHRY, CDR2 SYGVKD. The CDR3 spans 10 residues. CDR3 protein: CAIGTGELFF. Written as DNA, the CDR3 is TGTGCCATCGGCACCGGGGAGCTGTTTTTT.

The chain combines TRBV19 with TRBJ2-4; D unresolved. The CDR3 sequence is 15 residues long. The V gene lost 4 bases and the J gene lost 0 bases, with 10 bases spanning the gap. Germline lookup yields CDR1 LNHDA and CDR2 SQIVND (reference sequence). The CDR3 DNA reads as TGTGCCAGTAGTACCCCCCAAATAGCCAAAAACATTCAGTACTTC. Encoded protein: CASSTPQIAKNIQYF.

This chain links TRBV29-1 with TRBJ2-1, with TRBD1 identical over 10 bases. This CDR3 spans 16 amino acids. The junction had 11 bases not matched to a gene; V was cut back by 3 bases and J by 6 bases. Germline-derived CDR1 and CDR2 are SQVTM and ANQGSEA. CDR3 region: CSVDPRQGAGVNEQFF. The CDR3 nucleotides read TGCAGCGTTGACCCCAGACAGGGGGCTGGGGTCAATGAGCAGTTCTTC.

The chain is built from TRBV28 and TRBJ2-1; D is unresolved. CDR1 is MDHEN and CDR2 is SYDVKM in the germline V gene. V dropped 4 bases and J dropped 0 bases, with 10 bases sitting between them. CDR3 length: 15 residues. CDR3 protein: CASSYRRDSYNEQFF. DNA for the CDR3: TGTGCCAGCAGTTACCGACGCGACTCCTACAATGAGCAGTTCTTC.

The chain couples TRBV29-1 to TRBJ2-7; D perhaps matches TRBD1 (6 bases). The V and J ends lost 5 bases and 1 base respectively, with 12 bases between them. The V gene's germline CDR1 is SQVTM and CDR2 ANQGSEA. CDR3 length: 13 amino acids. The CDR3 bases are TGCAGCGTTAAGGGCAGGGGATCCTACGAGCAGTACTTC. Encoded protein: CSVKGRGSYEQYF.

The J gene is TRBJ1-1, the V gene TRBV12-3 or TRBV12-4, with D tentatively TRBD1 (6 bases). Trimming cost V 6 bases and J 4 bases, with 15 bases left between them. The CDR3 totals 14 residues. CDR3 residues: CASSQTGQSTEAFF. The CDR3 coding sequence is TGTGCCAGCAGCCAGACTGGACAGAGCACTGAAGCTTTCTTT.

In its sample, this clonotype was seen a few times. This chain links TRBV20-1 with TRBJ1-1, with TRBD1 matching 9 bases. CDR1 and CDR2 (germline): DFQATT, SNEGSKA (reference sequence). The CDR3 length is 13 residues. V shed 1 base and J 3 bases; nucleotides not matched to a gene: 0. In DNA, the CDR3 is TGCAGTGCTAGAGGGACAGGGGACACTGAAGCTTTCTTT. Amino acid sequence: CSARGTGDTEAFF.

The V gene is TRBV10-3, the J gene TRBJ1-1; D ambiguous. CDR1 is ENHRY and CDR2 is SYGVKD in the germline V gene. CDR3 length: 14 residues. Deletions cut 3 bases from V and 4 bases from J, with 12 bases between. The CDR3 sequence is CAISDRATSTEAFF. The CDR3 DNA reads TGTGCCATCAGTGATAGAGCGACTTCCACTGAAGCTTTCTTT.

This clonotype was counted ten times or more. The chain is built from TRBV7-8 and TRBJ2-5, with D perhaps matching TRBD1 or TRBD2 (6 bases each). V gave up 2 bases and J gave up 3 bases, with 22 bases separating them. Germline V gene lookup returns CDR1 SGHVS and CDR2 FQNEAQ. The CDR3 contains 18 residues. The CDR3 coding sequence is TGTGCCAGCAGCTTATTCGAGGGGGAGGACTATTTTAAAGAGACCCAGTACTTC. Protein: CASSLFEGEDYFKETQYF.

This clonotype was counted ten times or more. This rearrangement joins TRBV7-2 to TRBJ2-7; 8 bases are a match to TRBD1. This CDR3 is built from 16 residues. V dropped 4 bases and J dropped 3; count of bases not matched to a gene: 11. Germline lookup yields CDR1 SGHTA and CDR2 FQGNSA. In DNA, the CDR3 is TGTGCCAGCAGCTCCTTCAATCAGGGGGCATTCTACGAGCAGTACTTC. It specifies CASSSFNQGAFYEQYF.

This sequence joins TRBV19 and TRBJ1-1; 7 positions match TRBD1. This CDR3 has 15 residues. CDR1 is LNHDA, CDR2 SQIVND, per germline (reference sequence). The V segment lost 10 bases and the J segment 2 bases; nucleotides outside the gene matches: 13. The DNA of the CDR3 is TGTGCCACTAGGACAGGATTCAGGGGAAACACTGAAGCTTTCTTT. This translates into CATRTGFRGNTEAFF.

The chain joins TRBV7-3 to TRBJ2-7; 7 bases align to TRBD1. This CDR3 spans 16 amino acids. Losses at the gene ends were 5 bases for V and 6 bases for J; bases not matched to a gene: 16. From germline, CDR1 is SGHTA and CDR2 FQGTGA. The CDR3 DNA is TGTGCCAGCAGCGCAGGACAGGTCTGGGGTGGGGGCGAGCAGTACTTC. Translating gives CASSAGQVWGGGEQYF.

V is TRBV5-1 and J is TRBJ1-2; D remains unclear. The CDR3 sequence is 12 residues long. Germline lookup yields CDR1 SGHRS and CDR2 YFSETQ. The V end lost 0 bases, the J end lost 6 bases, and 6 bases lay between the germline ends. CDR3 in DNA: TGCGCCAGCAGCTTGGCTGCGGATGGCTACACCTTC. This codes for CASSLAADGYTF.

The chain is built from TRBV7-2 and TRBJ2-7, with 7 positions matching TRBD2. CDR1 and CDR2 from the germline V gene are SGHTA and FQGNSA. The CDR3 loop spans 15 amino acids. V lost 5 bases to trimming and J lost 0 bases; unmatched junction nucleotides: 7. CDR3 nucleotide sequence: TGTGCCAGCAGCCTCGACGGCGGGGGCTCCTACGAGCAGTACTTC. Its protein product is CASSLDGGGSYEQYF. The variable domain in full, with the rest retrieved from reference TRBV7-2 and TRBJ2-7, is GAGVSQSPSNKVTEKGKDVELRCDPISGHTALYWYRQSLGQGLEFLIYFQGNSAPDKSGLPSDRFSAERTGGSVSTLTIQRTQQEDSAVYLCASSLDGGGSYEQYFGPGTRLTVT.

This clonotype was counted at least ten times. The chain combines TRBV25-1 with TRBJ2-7; D is ambiguous. Germline V CDR1 and CDR2: MGHDK, SYGVNS. The V end lost 6 bases, the J end lost 3 bases, and 6 bases lay between the germline ends. The CDR3 length is 11 residues. The CDR3 loop is CASRHFYEQYF. DNA for the CDR3: TGTGCCAGCAGACACTTCTACGAGCAGTACTTC.

V and J are TRBV9 and TRBJ2-1; TRBD1 might be the D (6 bases). Trimming took 3 bases from V and 5 from J, leaving 15 bases between them. Germline V gene data show CDR1 as SGDLS and CDR2 as YYNGEE. The CDR3 loop spans 15 amino acids. The CDR3, as DNA: TGTGCCAGCAGCGCTTCCGGGACAAACCACAATGAGCAGTTCTTC. Translated: CASSASGTNHNEQFF.

The sample holds one count of this clonotype. The chain joins TRBV10-3 to TRBJ1-5; D unclear. V dropped 2 bases and J dropped 5 bases, with 7 bases sitting between them. CDR3 length: 13 amino acids. Germline CDR1 ENHRY, CDR2 SYGVKD. As DNA, the CDR3 is TGTGCCATCAGTGAGACCAAGGATCAGCCCCAGCATTTT. It is translated as CAISETKDQPQHF.

This chain links TRBV2 with TRBJ1-5; D call uncertain. CDR3 length: 14 amino acids. Germline-derived CDR1 and CDR2 are SNHLY and FYNNEI. V was pared by 6 bases and J by 1 base, with 10 bases between. Written as DNA, the CDR3 is TGTGCCAGCAGCCCCTTCGGGAGCAATCAGCCCCAGCATTTT. The encoded protein is CASSPFGSNQPQHF.

This clonotype was observed a single time. This rearrangement joins TRBV12-3 or TRBV12-4 to TRBJ2-7, with D perhaps TRBD1 (6 bases). The CDR3 covers 13 residues. Trimming stripped 7 bases from V and 3 bases from J, with 13 bases between. The CDR3 sequence is CASTADRFYEQYF. CDR3 nucleotides: TGTGCCAGCACCGCGGACAGATTCTACGAGCAGTACTTC.

The rearrangement uses TRBV6-5 and TRBJ2-7; possibly TRBD2 for D (6 bases). The germline CDR1 and CDR2 sequences are MNHEY and SVGAGI. V was cut by 5 bases and J by 0 bases, with 14 bases left in between. The CDR3 is made up of 15 amino acids. In DNA form, the CDR3 reads TGTGCCAGCAGTGGGCTAGCGTCGAGCTCCTACGAGCAGTACTTC. Its protein product is CASSGLASSSYEQYF.

This clonotype occurred many times. The chain employs TRBV19 and TRBJ2-7, with 12 positions matching TRBD1. CDR3 length: 15 residues. The germline V gene encodes CDR1 LNHDA and CDR2 SQIVND (reference sequence). Unmatched junction bases numbered 6, after V lost 5 bases and J lost 4 bases. The CDR3 region is CASSFSGQGAYEQYF. In nucleotides, the CDR3 is TGTGCCAGTAGTTTCTCGGGACAGGGGGCTTACGAGCAGTACTTC.

This clonotype was counted at least ten times. V gene TRBV19 combines with J gene TRBJ1-5; maybe TRBD1 (5 bases). V lost 4 bases and J lost 6, with 13 bases in between. CDR1 and CDR2 (germline): LNHDA, SQIVND (reference sequence). CDR3 length equals 14 residues. The CDR3 DNA sequence: TGTGCCAGTAGTACACCCATGGGGGGTCAGCCCCAGCATTTT. Translated: CASSTPMGGQPQHF.

The chain employs TRBV24-1 and TRBJ1-1, with TRBD1 matching 7 bases. V shed 4 bases, J shed 7 bases, and the junction held 8 bases outside the gene matches. CDR3 length: 14 amino acids. The germline V gene encodes CDR1 KGHDR and CDR2 SFDVKD. CDR3 region: CATSEGLRDSEAFF. The CDR3 DNA sequence: TGTGCCACCAGTGAAGGGCTCCGGGACAGTGAAGCTTTCTTT.

The rearrangement joins TRBV20-1 to TRBJ1-1; D call uncertain. This CDR3 is 16 amino acids long. V dropped 3 bases and J dropped 3 bases, with 20 bases sitting between them. Germline assignment: CDR1 DFQATT and CDR2 SNEGSKA (reference sequence). The CDR3 region is CSASLNRGSLDTEAFF. The CDR3 bases are TGCAGTGCTAGTCTCAATCGTGGGTCACTAGACACTGAAGCTTTCTTT.

The sample holds a few counts of this clonotype. This chain joins TRBV19 and TRBJ1-1; D ambiguous. The CDR3 is made up of 12 amino acids. Germline CDR1 reads LNHDA; CDR2 reads SQIVND (reference sequence). Deletions cut 5 bases from V and 6 bases from J, with 10 bases between. The CDR3 sequence: CASSQQSPEAFF. CDR3 DNA sequence: TGTGCCAGTAGTCAGCAGTCCCCTGAAGCTTTCTTT.

The rearrangement joins TRBV9 to TRBJ2-2, with no clear D. V lost 1 base and J 0 bases, leaving 10 bases between the germline ends. Germline V gene sequence: CDR1 SGDLS, CDR2 YYNGEE. The CDR3 is 16 residues long. The CDR3 sequence: CASSVRLHTNTGELFF. The DNA for the CDR3 is TGTGCCAGCAGCGTAAGGCTACACACGAACACCGGGGAGCTGTTTTTT.

This clonotype was seen ten or more times. V is TRBV3-1 and J is TRBJ2-3; a weak D match, TRBD2 (6 bases). The V and J ends lost 4 bases and 2 bases respectively, with 13 bases between them. This CDR3 contains 15 residues. Per the germline V gene, CDR1 is LGHDT and CDR2 is YNNKEL (reference sequence). The CDR3 sequence is CASSPGGGSTDTQYF. Written as DNA, the CDR3 is TGTGCCAGCAGCCCAGGTGGGGGGTCCACAGATACGCAGTATTTT.

This clonotype was counted once. This chain uses TRBV20-1 with TRBJ2-7, with 13 bases aligning to TRBD2. The CDR3 is 15 amino acids. J gave up 3 bases and V 1 base, and 3 bases lay outside the gene matches. The germline V gene has CDR1 DFQATT and CDR2 SNEGSKA (reference sequence). The CDR3 sequence: CSARGTSGGNYEQYF. The CDR3 DNA follows: TGCAGTGCTAGAGGGACTAGCGGGGGCAACTACGAGCAGTACTTC.